There are a few counts of the clone carrying this T cell receptor (beta chain). The record originates from a study of T cells in Graves' hyperthyroidism and ophthalmopathy. Trimming pared 6 bases from V and 9 bases from J, leaving 12 bases between. The CDR3 loop spans 12 amino acids. Per the germline V gene, CDR1 is MDHEN and CDR2 is SYDVKM. The PBMCs studied were ones that came from 9 to 10 ml fresh peripheral blood. The CDR3 regions of TCR beta were amplified from RNA transcripts. The HTBI primer set drove a first-round RT-PCR of the TCR CDR3. TCRdb re-derived calls from the multiplex PCR reads in MiXCR, one entry per CDR3 protein. This table has a few hundred thousand distinct CDR3 sequences, roughly 20% appearing once.

This clonotype was sampled from a woman aged 45-59 years with Graves' hyperthyroidism. J is TRBJ2-4 and V is TRBV28; D possibly corresponds to TRBD1 (5 bases). Sequencing input: blood. The CDR3 spells CASRPTVGIQYF. The DNA for the CDR3 is TGTGCCAGCAGGCCGACAGTAGGCATTCAGTACTTC.